The rows below give T cell receptor beta chains drawn from one sample of a study of T cells after yellow fever vaccination. One entry per CDR3 protein, called by TCRdb with MiXCR from the 5' RACE reads. Of more than 65,000 distinct CDR3 sequences detected, 10% to 15% appear once; the ten largest clones hold 20% to 25%. The specimen was CD8+ T cells not binding an NS4B(214-222) dextramer, sorted from PBMCs, collected less than 25 days after the first yellow fever vaccination. These receptors all stem from a man younger than 30 who received the YFV17D yellow fever vaccine. CDR3s include the opening cysteine and the closing phenylalanine or tryptophan. D genes are given only for firm matches. Some rows have no size entry. The others give once, few or many, or a class for an expanded clone.

V gene	J gene	clone size	D gene	CDR3 protein	CDR3 DNA
TRBV9	TRBJ2-7	few	-	CASSVAGGLTYEQYF	TGTGCCAGCAGCGTAGCTGGGGGATTGACCTACGAGCAGTACTTC
TRBV10-2	TRBJ2-1	few	-	CASKRGGFEQFF	TGCGCCAGCAAGAGGGGGGGCTTTGAGCAGTTCTTC
TRBV5-1	TRBJ2-2	few	TRBD1	CASSDSDRNDLSTGELFF	TGCGCCAGCAGCGACTCGGACAGGAATGATCTGAGCACCGGGGAGCTGTTTTTT
TRBV11-2	TRBJ1-1	few	-	CASSNRDTGGTEAFF	TGTGCCAGCAGCAACCGGGACACCGGCGGGACTGAAGCTTTCTTT
TRBV7-2	TRBJ2-6	-	TRBD2	CASSLSGGGANVLTF	TGTGCCAGCAGTCTTTCGGGAGGGGGGGCCAACGTCCTGACTTTC
TRBV27	TRBJ1-5	few	-	CASSLSPPGGYSNQPQHF	TGTGCCAGCAGTTTATCTCCGCCGGGAGGATATAGCAATCAGCCCCAGCATTTT
TRBV6-6	TRBJ2-7	few	-	CASSPDGTYEQYF	TGTGCCAGCAGTCCGGACGGGACCTACGAGCAGTACTTC
TRBV9	TRBJ2-1	few	TRBD2	CASSPLAGALGEQFF	TGTGCCAGCAGCCCCCTAGCGGGGGCCCTTGGGGAGCAGTTCTTC
TRBV30	TRBJ2-2	-	-	CAWSPGNTGELVF	TGTGCCTGGAGTCCGGGGAACACCGGGGAGCTGGTTTTT
TRBV11-3	TRBJ2-3	few	-	CASSPRRGEAADTQYF	TGTGCCAGCAGCCCACGACGCGGGGAGGCGGCAGATACGCAGTATTTT
TRBV7-9	TRBJ2-3	medium-sized	-	CASSLVMEAGTDTQYF	TGTGCCAGCAGCTTAGTTATGGAGGCTGGCACAGATACGCAGTATTTT
TRBV14	TRBJ2-3	few	TRBD1	CASSQDWGTLTGSTDTQYF	TGTGCCAGCAGCCAAGATTGGGGGACCCTGACAGGGTCAACAGATACGCAGTATTTT
TRBV7-9	TRBJ1-1	few	-	CASSRLGTIRNTEAFF	TGTGCCAGCAGCCGACTCGGGACAATAAGGAACACTGAAGCTTTCTTT
TRBV4-1	TRBJ2-7	-	TRBD2	CASSARDEGGYEQYF	TGCGCCAGCAGCGCTCGGGACGAGGGAGGGTACGAGCAGTACTTC
TRBV10-3	TRBJ1-1	-	-	CAISAGLTEAFF	TGTGCCATCAGTGCAGGGTTGACTGAAGCTTTCTTT
TRBV19	TRBJ2-7	few	-	CASSQGTAGYEQYF	TGTGCCAGTAGTCAGGGGACGGCCGGCTACGAGCAGTACTTC
TRBV7-9	TRBJ2-1	few	TRBD2	CASSLTRTGGGAEQFF	TGTGCCAGCAGCTTAACCCGGACGGGGGGAGGTGCTGAGCAGTTCTTC
TRBV6-2/TRBV6-3	TRBJ1-5	-	-	CASSPPPLTYSNQPQHF	TGTGCCAGCAGTCCCCCACCGCTTACCTATAGCAATCAGCCCCAGCATTTT
TRBV12-3/TRBV12-4	TRBJ1-1	many	-	CASSFEALATEAFF	TGTGCCAGCAGTTTCGAGGCGCTGGCCACTGAAGCTTTCTTT
TRBV11-2	TRBJ2-7	-	TRBD2	CASSLGLAEGYEQYF	TGTGCCAGCAGCTTGGGTCTAGCGGAGGGCTACGAGCAGTACTTC
TRBV12-3/TRBV12-4	TRBJ1-6	-	TRBD1	CASRAGIRDRVHSPLHF	TGTGCCAGCAGAGCGGGGATCCGGGACAGGGTACACTCACCCCTCCACTTT
TRBV20-1	TRBJ2-3	few	-	CSARYSLGTDTQYF	TGCAGTGCTAGGTACTCCTTGGGCACAGATACGCAGTATTTT
TRBV9	TRBJ2-6	-	-	CASSLTSSGANVLTF	TGTGCCAGCAGCCTGACTAGCTCTGGGGCCAACGTCCTGACTTTC
TRBV7-6	TRBJ2-3	few	-	CASSLARAGGTDTQYF	TGTGCCAGCAGCTTAGCGAGGGCCGGGGGCACAGATACGCAGTATTTT
TRBV19	TRBJ2-1	-	TRBD1	CASNDRGKFHEQFF	TGTGCCAGTAACGACAGGGGGAAATTCCATGAGCAGTTCTTC
TRBV7-9	TRBJ2-5	-	-	CASSPGDFYEETQYF	TGTGCCAGCAGTCCGGGGGACTTCTATGAGGAGACCCAGTACTTC
TRBV4-1	TRBJ2-3	-	-	CASSQDRTESTDTQYF	TGCGCCAGCAGCCAAGATAGGACAGAGAGCACAGATACGCAGTATTTT
TRBV6-1	TRBJ1-1	few	-	CASGSLSAGTEAFF	TGTGCCAGTGGGAGTCTTTCCGCCGGCACTGAAGCTTTCTTT
TRBV12-3/TRBV12-4	TRBJ2-1	-	TRBD1	CASVQGTPNNEQFF	TGTGCCAGCGTACAGGGGACCCCCAATAATGAGCAGTTCTTC
TRBV4-2	TRBJ1-1	-	-	CASSQGASGRRAFF	TGTGCCAGCAGCCAAGGGGCAAGTGGGCGGAGAGCTTTCTTT
TRBV3-1	TRBJ1-4	-	-	CASSLRGHPNEKLFF	TGTGCCAGCAGCCTACGGGGACACCCGAATGAAAAACTGTTTTTT
TRBV4-1	TRBJ2-7	few	-	CASSQDWPGCSYEQYF	TGCGCCAGCAGCCAAGATTGGCCGGGGTGTTCCTACGAGCAGTACTTC
TRBV7-6	TRBJ2-3	few	-	CASSLVGGPTDTQYF	TGTGCCAGCAGCTTAGTAGGGGGTCCCACAGATACGCAGTATTTT
TRBV21-1	TRBJ1-4	-	-	CASSSQDLHATNEKLFF	TGTGCCAGCAGCAGCCAGGACTTACATGCAACTAATGAAAAACTGTTTTTT
TRBV3-1	TRBJ2-5	-	TRBD1	CASSQDGDRGTKIETQYF	TGTGCCAGCAGCCAAGATGGGGACAGGGGTACGAAGATTGAGACCCAGTACTTC
TRBV11-3	TRBJ2-5	few	TRBD2	CASSFFGTSGYQETQYF	TGTGCCAGCAGCTTCTTCGGGACTAGCGGATACCAAGAGACCCAGTACTTC
TRBV6-5	TRBJ1-1	-	-	CASSYSRDGSGVEAFF	TGTGCCAGCAGTTACTCGCGGGACGGCAGTGGGGTTGAAGCTTTCTTT
TRBV12-3/TRBV12-4	TRBJ1-5	few	TRBD1	CASSHGTVQPQHF	TGTGCCAGCAGCCACGGGACAGTTCAGCCCCAGCATTTT
TRBV7-9	TRBJ2-7	-	-	CASSLERTVPYEQYF	TGTGCCAGCAGCTTAGAGCGGACAGTCCCCTACGAGCAGTACTTC
TRBV12-3/TRBV12-4	TRBJ2-3	-	-	CASSLSRSWAQYF	TGTGCCAGCAGTTTATCGAGATCGTGGGCGCAGTATTTT
TRBV29-1	TRBJ1-2	-	-	CSVGPGSLYGYTF	TGCAGCGTTGGGCCGGGCAGCCTCTATGGCTACACCTTC
TRBV5-1	TRBJ2-1	-	-	CASSLAGRISYNEQFF	TGCGCCAGCAGCTTGGCGGGGCGGATCTCCTACAATGAGCAGTTCTTC
TRBV27	TRBJ1-2	few	-	CASSLRGLLGYTF	TGTGCCAGCAGTTTAAGAGGGCTTCTTGGCTACACCTTC
TRBV12-3/TRBV12-4	TRBJ1-5	medium-sized	TRBD1	CASSQGQGVLNQPQHF	TGTGCCAGCAGTCAGGGACAGGGGGTCCTCAATCAGCCCCAGCATTTT
TRBV12-3/TRBV12-4	TRBJ2-7	few	-	CASSLGDTYEQYF	TGTGCCAGCAGTTTAGGGGACACCTACGAGCAGTACTTC
TRBV7-9	TRBJ2-5	-	-	CASSSKETQYF	TGTGCCAGCAGCTCCAAAGAGACCCAGTACTTC
TRBV18	TRBJ2-1	-	-	CASSPMVNEQFF	TGTGCCAGCTCACCCATGGTCAATGAGCAGTTCTTC
TRBV20-1	TRBJ2-2	-	-	CSANDMGSTGELFF	TGCAGTGCCAACGACATGGGAAGCACCGGGGAGCTGTTTTTT
TRBV5-1	TRBJ1-1	many	TRBD1	CASSLAGGQTEAFF	TGCGCCAGCAGCTTGGCCGGGGGACAGACTGAAGCTTTCTTT
TRBV25-1	TRBJ1-1	-	-	CASSASGYMNTEAFF	TGTGCCAGCAGTGCGTCAGGGTACATGAACACTGAAGCTTTCTTT
TRBV12-3/TRBV12-4	TRBJ2-2	-	-	CASRTSFGELFF	TGTGCCAGTCGAACTAGTTTCGGGGAGCTGTTTTTT
TRBV5-1	TRBJ1-3	-	TRBD1	CASSRGTGGNTIYF	TGCGCCAGCAGCCGAGGGACAGGAGGAAACACCATATATTTT
TRBV20-1	TRBJ2-3	few	-	CSARDFGGPDRTDTQYF	TGCAGTGCTAGAGATTTCGGCGGACCGGACCGCACAGATACGCAGTATTTT
TRBV9	TRBJ2-3	-	TRBD2	CASSSPRGLAGGRSDTQYF	TGTGCCAGCAGCTCCCCTCGTGGGTTAGCGGGGGGGCGATCAGATACGCAGTATTTT
TRBV12-3/TRBV12-4	TRBJ1-6	many	-	CASASGGRPLHF	TGTGCCAGCGCTTCCGGGGGGAGACCCCTCCACTTT
TRBV5-5	TRBJ2-1	few	TRBD1	CASSSKGADEQFF	TGTGCCAGCAGCTCGAAGGGGGCCGATGAGCAGTTCTTC
TRBV7-9	TRBJ2-1	-	-	CASSLARGNEQFF	TGTGCCAGCAGCTTAGCCCGGGGCAATGAGCAGTTCTTC
TRBV27	TRBJ2-2	few	-	CASRPPFYTGELFF	TGTGCCAGCAGACCCCCCTTTTACACCGGGGAGCTGTTTTTT
TRBV4-3	TRBJ1-2	-	-	CASRDADYGYTF	TGCGCCTCTAGGGACGCCGACTATGGCTACACCTTC
TRBV19	TRBJ1-1	few	-	CASSIGSMNTEAFF	TGTGCCAGTAGTATCGGGTCCATGAACACTGAAGCTTTCTTT